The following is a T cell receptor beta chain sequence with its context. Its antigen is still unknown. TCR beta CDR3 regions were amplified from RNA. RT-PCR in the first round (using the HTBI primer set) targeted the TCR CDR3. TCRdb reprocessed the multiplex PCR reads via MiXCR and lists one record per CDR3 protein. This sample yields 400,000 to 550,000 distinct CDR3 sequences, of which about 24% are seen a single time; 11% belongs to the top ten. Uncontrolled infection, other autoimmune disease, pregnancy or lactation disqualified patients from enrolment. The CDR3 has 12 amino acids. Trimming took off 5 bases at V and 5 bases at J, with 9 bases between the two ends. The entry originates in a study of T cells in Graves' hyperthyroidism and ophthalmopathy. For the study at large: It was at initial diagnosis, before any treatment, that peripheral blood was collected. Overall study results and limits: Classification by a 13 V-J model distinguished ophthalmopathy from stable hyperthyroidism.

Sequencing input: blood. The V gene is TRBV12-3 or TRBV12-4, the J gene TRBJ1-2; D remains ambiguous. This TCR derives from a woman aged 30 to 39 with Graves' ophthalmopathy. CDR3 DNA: TGTGCCAGCAGTCCGAAGGCTTATGGCTACACCTTC. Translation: CASSPKAYGYTF.